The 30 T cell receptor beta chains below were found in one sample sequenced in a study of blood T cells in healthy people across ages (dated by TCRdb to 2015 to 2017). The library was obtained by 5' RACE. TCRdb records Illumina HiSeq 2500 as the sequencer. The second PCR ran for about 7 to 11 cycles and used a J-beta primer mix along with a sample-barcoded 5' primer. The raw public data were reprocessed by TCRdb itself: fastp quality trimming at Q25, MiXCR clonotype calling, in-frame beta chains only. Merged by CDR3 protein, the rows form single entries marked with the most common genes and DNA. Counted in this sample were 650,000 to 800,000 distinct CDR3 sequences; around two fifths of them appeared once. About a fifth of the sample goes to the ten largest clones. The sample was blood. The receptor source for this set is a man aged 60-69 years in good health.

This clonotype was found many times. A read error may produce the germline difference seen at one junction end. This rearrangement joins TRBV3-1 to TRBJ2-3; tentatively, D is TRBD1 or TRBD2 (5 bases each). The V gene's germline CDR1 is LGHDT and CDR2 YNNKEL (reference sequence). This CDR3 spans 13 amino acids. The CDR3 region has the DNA TGCGCCAGCAGCCAAGGGACCACAGATACGCAGTATTTT. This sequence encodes CASSQGTTDTQYF.

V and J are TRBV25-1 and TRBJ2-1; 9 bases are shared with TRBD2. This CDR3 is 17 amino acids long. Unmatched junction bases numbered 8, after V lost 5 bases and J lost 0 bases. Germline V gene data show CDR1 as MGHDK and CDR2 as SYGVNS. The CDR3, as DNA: TGTGCCAGCAGTACTGCTAGCGGGGCAATCTCCTACAATGAGCAGTTCTTC. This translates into CASSTASGAISYNEQFF. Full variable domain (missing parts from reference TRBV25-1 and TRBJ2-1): EADIYQTPRYLVIGTGKKITLECSQTMGHDKMYWYQQDPGMELHLIHYSYGVNSTEKGDLSSESTVSRIRTEHFPLTLESARPSHTSQYLCASSTASGAISYNEQFFGPGTRLTVL.

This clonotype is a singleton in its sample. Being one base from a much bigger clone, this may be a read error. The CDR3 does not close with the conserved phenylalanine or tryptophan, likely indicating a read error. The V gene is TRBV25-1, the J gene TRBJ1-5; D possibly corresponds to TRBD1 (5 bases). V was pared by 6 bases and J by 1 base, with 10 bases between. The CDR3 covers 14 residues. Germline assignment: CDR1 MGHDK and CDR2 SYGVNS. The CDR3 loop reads CASRGGDSNQPQHV. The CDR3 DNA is TGTGCCAGCAGGGGGGGGGACAGCAATCAGCCCCAGCATGTT.

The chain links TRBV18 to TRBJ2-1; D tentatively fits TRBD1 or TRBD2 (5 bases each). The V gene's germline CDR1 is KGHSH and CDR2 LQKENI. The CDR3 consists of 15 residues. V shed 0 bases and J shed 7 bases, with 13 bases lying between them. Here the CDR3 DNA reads TGTGCCAGCTCACCACCGGGACGTACGCTTAATGAGCAGTTCTTC. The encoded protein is CASSPPGRTLNEQFF.

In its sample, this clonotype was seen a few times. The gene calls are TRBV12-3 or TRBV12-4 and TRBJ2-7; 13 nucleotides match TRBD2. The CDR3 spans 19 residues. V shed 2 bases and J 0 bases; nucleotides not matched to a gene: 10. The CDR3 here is CASSLRMTSGGLSSYEQYF. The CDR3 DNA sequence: TGTGCCAGCAGTTTAAGGATGACTAGCGGGGGGCTCAGCTCCTACGAGCAGTACTTC.

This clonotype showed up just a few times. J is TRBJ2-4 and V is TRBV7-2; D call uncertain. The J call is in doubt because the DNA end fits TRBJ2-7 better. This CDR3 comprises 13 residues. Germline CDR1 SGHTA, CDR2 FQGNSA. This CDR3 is CASSLVPGAEQYF. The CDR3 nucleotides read TGTGCCAGCAGCTTGGTTCCGGGTGCCGAGCAGTACTTC.

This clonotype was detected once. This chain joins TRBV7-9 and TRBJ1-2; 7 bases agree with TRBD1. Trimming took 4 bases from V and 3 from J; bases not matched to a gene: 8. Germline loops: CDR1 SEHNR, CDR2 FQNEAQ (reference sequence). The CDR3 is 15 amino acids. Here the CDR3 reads CASSWGNRGDYGYTF. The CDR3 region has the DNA TGTGCCAGCAGCTGGGGAAACAGGGGCGACTATGGCTACACCTTC.

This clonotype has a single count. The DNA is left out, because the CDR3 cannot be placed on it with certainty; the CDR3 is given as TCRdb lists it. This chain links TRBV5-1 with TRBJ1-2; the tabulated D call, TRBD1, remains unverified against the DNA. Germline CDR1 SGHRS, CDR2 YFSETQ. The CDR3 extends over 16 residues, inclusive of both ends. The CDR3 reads CASSLVVGAGTYGHTF.

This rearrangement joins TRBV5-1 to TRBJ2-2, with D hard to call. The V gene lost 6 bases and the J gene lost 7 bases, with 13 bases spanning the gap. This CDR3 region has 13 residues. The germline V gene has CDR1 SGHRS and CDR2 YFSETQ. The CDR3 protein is CASNPLMDGELFF. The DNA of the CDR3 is TGCGCCAGCAACCCATTGATGGACGGGGAGCTGTTTTTT.

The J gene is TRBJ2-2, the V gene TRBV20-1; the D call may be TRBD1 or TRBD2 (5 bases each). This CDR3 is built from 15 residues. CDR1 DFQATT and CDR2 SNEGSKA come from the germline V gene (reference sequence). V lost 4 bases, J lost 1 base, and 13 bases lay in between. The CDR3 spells CSATGTGRNTGELFF. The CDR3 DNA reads TGCAGTGCTACGGGGACGGGAAGGAACACCGGGGAGCTGTTTTTT.

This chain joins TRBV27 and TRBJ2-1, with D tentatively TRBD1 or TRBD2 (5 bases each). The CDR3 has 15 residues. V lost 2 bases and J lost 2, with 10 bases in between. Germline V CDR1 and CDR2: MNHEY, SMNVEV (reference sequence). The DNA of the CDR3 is TGTGCCAGCAGTTTACGTGGGGACCCCTACAATGAGCAGTTCTTC. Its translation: CASSLRGDPYNEQFF.

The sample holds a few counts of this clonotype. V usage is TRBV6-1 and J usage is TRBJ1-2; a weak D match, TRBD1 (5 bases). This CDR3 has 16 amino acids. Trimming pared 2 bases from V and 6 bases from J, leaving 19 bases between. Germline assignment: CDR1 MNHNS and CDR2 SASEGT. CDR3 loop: CASSEQGAGGGNGYTF. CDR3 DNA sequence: TGTGCCAGCAGTGAACAGGGAGCGGGCGGTGGGAATGGCTACACCTTC.

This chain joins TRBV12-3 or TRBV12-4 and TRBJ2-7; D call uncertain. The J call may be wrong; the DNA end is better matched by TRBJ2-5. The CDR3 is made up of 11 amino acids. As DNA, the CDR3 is TGTGCCAGCAGTATGACAGAGACCCAGTACTTC. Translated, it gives CASSMTETQYF.

CDR3 protein: CASSPRLAGGQVEQYF. DNA of the CDR3: TGTGCCAGCAGCCCCAGACTAGCGGGGGGGCAAGTTGAGCAGTACTTC. The chain combines TRBV11-2 with TRBJ2-7, with 14 bases identical to TRBD2. Per the germline V gene, CDR1 is SGHAT and CDR2 is FQNNGV. There are 16 residues in the CDR3. With V trimmed by 5 bases and J by 7 bases, 10 bases remained unmatched. Combining the CDR3 with reference TRBV11-2 and TRBJ2-7 gives the whole variable domain EAGVAQSPRYKIIEKRQSVAFWCNPISGHATLYWYQQILGQGPKLLIQFQNNGVVDDSQLPKDRFSAERLKGVDSTLKIQPAKLEDSAVYLCASSPRLAGGQVEQYFGPGTRLTVT.

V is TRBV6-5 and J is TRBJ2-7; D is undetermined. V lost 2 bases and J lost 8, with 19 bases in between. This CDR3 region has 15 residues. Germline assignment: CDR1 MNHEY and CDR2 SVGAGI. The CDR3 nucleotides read TGTGCCAGCAGTTACCCGGGCTTAGCTGAGGAACAGCAGTACTTC. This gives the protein CASSYPGLAEEQQYF.

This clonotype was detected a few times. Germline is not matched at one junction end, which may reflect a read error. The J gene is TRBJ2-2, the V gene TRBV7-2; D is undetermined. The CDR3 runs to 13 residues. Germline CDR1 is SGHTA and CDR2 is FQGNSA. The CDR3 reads CASSLGMAGELFF. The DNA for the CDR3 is TGTGCCAGCAGTTTAGGAATGGCCGGGGAGCTGTTTTTT.

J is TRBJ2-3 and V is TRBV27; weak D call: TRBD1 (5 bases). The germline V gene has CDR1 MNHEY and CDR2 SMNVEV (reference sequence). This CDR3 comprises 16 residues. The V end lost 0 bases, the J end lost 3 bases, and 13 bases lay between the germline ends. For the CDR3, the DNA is TGTGCCAGCAGTTTATCGGCGAGACAGTCAACAGATACGCAGTATTTT. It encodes CASSLSARQSTDTQYF.

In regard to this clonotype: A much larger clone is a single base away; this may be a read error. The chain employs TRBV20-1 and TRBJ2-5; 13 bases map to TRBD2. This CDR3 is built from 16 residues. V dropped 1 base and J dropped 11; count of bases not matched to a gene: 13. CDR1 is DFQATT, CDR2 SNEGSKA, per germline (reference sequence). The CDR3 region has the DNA TGCAGTGCTAGAGTGACTAGCGGGGGGCGCCCCCTAGTGCAGTACTTC. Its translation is CSARVTSGGRPLVQYF.

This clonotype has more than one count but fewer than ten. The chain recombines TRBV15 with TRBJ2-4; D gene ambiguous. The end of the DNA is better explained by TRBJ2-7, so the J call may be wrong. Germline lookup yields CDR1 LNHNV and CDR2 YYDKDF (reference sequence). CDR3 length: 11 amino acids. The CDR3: CATSRNNEQYF. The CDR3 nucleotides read TGTGCCACCAGCAGGAATAACGAGCAGTACTTC.

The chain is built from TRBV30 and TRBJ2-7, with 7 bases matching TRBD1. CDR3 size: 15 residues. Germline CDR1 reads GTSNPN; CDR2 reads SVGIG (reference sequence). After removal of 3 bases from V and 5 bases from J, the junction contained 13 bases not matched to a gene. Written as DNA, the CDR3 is TGTGCCTGGAGAAACAGCGACAGGGAGTTTCACGAGCAGTACTTC. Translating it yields CAWRNSDREFHEQYF. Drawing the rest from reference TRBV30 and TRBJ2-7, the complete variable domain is SQTIHQWPATLVQPVGSPLSLECTVEGTSNPNLYWYRQAAGRGLQLLFYSVGIGQISSEVPQNLSASRPQDRQFILSSKKLLLSDSGFYLCAWRNSDREFHEQYFGPGTRLTVT.

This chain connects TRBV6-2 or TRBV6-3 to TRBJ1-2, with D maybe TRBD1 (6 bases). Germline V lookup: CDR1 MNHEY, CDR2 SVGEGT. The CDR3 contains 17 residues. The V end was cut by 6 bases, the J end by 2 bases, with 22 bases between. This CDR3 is CASRNRQEGPKNYGYTF. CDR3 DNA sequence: TGTGCCAGCAGGAATCGACAGGAGGGGCCGAAGAACTATGGCTACACCTTC.

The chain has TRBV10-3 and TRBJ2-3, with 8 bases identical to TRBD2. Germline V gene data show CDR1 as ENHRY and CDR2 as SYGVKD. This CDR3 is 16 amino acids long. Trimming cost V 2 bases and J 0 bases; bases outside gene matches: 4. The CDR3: CAISERVAGSTDTQYF. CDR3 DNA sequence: TGTGCCATCAGTGAGCGGGTAGCGGGGAGCACAGATACGCAGTATTTT.

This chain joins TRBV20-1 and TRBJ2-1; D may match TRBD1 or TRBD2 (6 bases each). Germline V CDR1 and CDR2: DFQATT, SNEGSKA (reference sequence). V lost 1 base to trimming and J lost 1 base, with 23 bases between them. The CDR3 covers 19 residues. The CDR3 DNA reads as TGCAGTGCTAGAGTTCTTGTGGGGGGCCGTTATAGATCCTACAATGAGCAGTTCTTC. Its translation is CSARVLVGGRYRSYNEQFF.

CDR3 sequence (DNA): TGTGCCAGCAGTTTAAAGACCTCCGGGACAATTAATCAGCCCCAGCATTTT. Amino acid sequence: CASSLKTSGTINQPQHF. The chain is built from TRBV12-3 or TRBV12-4 and TRBJ1-5; the D gene is possibly TRBD1 (6 bases). This CDR3 spans 17 amino acids. Trimming removed 2 bases at V and 4 bases at J, with 18 bases between.

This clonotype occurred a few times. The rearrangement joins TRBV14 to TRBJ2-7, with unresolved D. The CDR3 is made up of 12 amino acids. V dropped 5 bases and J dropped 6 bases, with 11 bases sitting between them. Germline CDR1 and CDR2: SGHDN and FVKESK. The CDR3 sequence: CASSASRAEQYF. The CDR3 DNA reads TGTGCCAGCAGCGCTTCCCGGGCCGAGCAGTACTTC.

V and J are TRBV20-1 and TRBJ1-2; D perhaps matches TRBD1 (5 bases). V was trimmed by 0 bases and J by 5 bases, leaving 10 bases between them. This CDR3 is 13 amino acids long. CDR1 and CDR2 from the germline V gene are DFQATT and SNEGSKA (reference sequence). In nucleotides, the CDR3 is TGCAGTGCTAGAGATCACCGGGGGTATGGCTACACCTTC. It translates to CSARDHRGYGYTF.

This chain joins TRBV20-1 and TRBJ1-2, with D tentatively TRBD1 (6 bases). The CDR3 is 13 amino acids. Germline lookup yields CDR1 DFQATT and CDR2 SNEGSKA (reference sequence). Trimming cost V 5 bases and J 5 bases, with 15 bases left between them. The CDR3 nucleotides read TGCAGTGCTCTCCGGGACACTTCTTATGGCTACACCTTC. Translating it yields CSALRDTSYGYTF.

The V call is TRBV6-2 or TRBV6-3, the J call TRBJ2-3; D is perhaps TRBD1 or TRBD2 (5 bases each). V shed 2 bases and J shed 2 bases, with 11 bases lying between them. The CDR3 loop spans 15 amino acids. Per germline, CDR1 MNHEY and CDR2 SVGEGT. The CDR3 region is CASSYGTAPTDTQYF. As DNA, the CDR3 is TGTGCCAGCAGTTACGGGACGGCCCCCACAGATACGCAGTATTTT.

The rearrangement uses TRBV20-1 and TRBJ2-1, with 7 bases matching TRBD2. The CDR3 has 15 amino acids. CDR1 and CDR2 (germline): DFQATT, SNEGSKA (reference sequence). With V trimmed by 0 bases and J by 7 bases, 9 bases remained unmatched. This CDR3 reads CSARDRASGGNEQFF. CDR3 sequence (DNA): TGCAGTGCTAGAGATCGGGCTAGCGGAGGGAATGAGCAGTTCTTC.

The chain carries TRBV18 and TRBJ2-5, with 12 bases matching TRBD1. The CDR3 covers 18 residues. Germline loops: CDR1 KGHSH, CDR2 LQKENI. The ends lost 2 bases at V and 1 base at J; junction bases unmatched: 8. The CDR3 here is CASSPSAGQGASQETQYF. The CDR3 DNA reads TGTGCCAGCTCACCATCAGCGGGACAGGGGGCGAGCCAAGAGACCCAGTACTTC.